This record concerns one T cell receptor beta chain sequence. Its cognate antigen has yet to be identified. Base qualities are not provided; no much larger clone lies one nucleotide away. This specimen belongs to a study of identifying expanded T cells in peripheral blood (dated by TCRdb to between 2018 and 2021). Background on the whole study: Four technical replicates, made by sequencing separate aliquots from the same pool of genomic DNA, were compared pairwise. What the research found in general, with its limitations: Across all healthy-donor time intervals, the beta-binomial model significantly lowered both the number of clones called differentially abundant and the false-positive rate. The authors expected biological variance in healthy repertoires might increase further over much longer intervals such as months to years. For all healthy donors, the variance in clone template counts between roughly two-week samples rose significantly as total template count increased. Between technical replicates the binomial model flagged approximately 1.1 differentially abundant clones, whereas over around two weeks the binomial model flagged about 16.4 and over roughly 4 weeks roughly 20.

During the collection period, no immune events, such as infections, were documented for the healthy donors. To calibrate time-dependent variance in a beta-binomial model of T-cell clone differential abundance, blood repertoires from healthy donors were used as a training cohort. The training cohort included 10 or so healthy donors, of whom 3 were female and 7 were male. An age range of about 29 to 70 years, with an average of about 43 years, was recorded for the donors. Whole blood from each healthy donor was obtained from a commercial supplier and was collected at three time points approximately 15 days apart. For immunosequencing, genomic DNA was extracted from whole blood that had not been sorted. TCRbeta CDR3 regions were profiled by bias-controlled multiplex PCR amplification of genomic DNA with the immunoSEQ Assay. In the original analysis: The absolute abundance of each unique TCRbeta CDR3 region was quantified after sequences were collapsed and filtered. Differential abundance was tested with a binomial (Fisher-equivalent) model and with a beta-binomial model adding time-dependent variance fitted from healthy donors. Any clone with fewer than 5 combined templates was excluded, and a clone was called differentially abundant if its Benjamini-Hochberg FDR was below 0.01. In the beta-binomial model, variance was expressed as a function of the total template count across the two samples, in the form v = (b*log(k)+a)^2. Imported from immuneACCESS, the table was reduced by TCRdb to in-frame sequences with V and J called. These copies leave out some clones; in studies compared against another copy, an unresolved V gene accounts for under half, and the cause of the remainder is not known. V and J calls and clone size follow that table, whereas D and trimming were derived from the DNA. The sample table lists around 95,000 clones, over 75% of them with a count of one. The top ten clonotypes cover roughly 6% of the sample.

The source of this sequence is a person between 18 and 69 years old in good health. Sample: blood.

The nucleotide sequence is TGCGCCAGCAGCCAGTACTCAGAGGGGGAGACCCAGTACTTC. This translates into CASSQYSEGETQYF. Recombination joined TRBV4-1 with TRBJ2-5; the D gene is perhaps TRBD1 or TRBD2, each of them matching over 5 bases. From the germline V gene, CDR1 is MGHRA and CDR2 is YSYEKL. The CDR3 has 14 amino acids, counting the end cysteine and phenylalanine. Here the CDR3 DNA is all that survives: 42 bases in frame from base 1. Trimming costs V 3 bases and J 5 bases, and their ends lie 13 bases apart.